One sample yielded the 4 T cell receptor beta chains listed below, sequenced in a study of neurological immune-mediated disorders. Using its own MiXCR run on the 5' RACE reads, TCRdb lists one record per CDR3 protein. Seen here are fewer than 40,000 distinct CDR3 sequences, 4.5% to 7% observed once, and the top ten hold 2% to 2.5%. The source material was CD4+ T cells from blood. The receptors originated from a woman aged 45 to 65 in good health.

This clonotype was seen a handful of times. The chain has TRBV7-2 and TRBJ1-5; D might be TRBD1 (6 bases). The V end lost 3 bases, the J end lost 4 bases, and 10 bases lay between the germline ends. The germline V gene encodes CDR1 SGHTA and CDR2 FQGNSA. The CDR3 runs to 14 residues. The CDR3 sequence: CASSFSDRNQPQHF. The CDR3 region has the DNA TGTGCCAGCAGCTTTTCGGACAGAAATCAGCCCCAGCATTTT.

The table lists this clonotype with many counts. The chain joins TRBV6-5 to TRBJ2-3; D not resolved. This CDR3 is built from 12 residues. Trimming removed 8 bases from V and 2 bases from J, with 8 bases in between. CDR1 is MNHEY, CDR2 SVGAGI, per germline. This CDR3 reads CASGRSTDTQYF. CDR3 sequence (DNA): TGTGCCAGCGGACGGTCCACAGATACGCAGTATTTT.

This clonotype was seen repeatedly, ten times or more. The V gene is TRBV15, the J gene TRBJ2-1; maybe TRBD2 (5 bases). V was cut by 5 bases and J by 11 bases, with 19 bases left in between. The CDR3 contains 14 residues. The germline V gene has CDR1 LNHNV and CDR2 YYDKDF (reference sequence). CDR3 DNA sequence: TGTGCCACCAGCCAAGGACTGCAACCGCTCCAGCAGTTCTTC. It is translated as CATSQGLQPLQQFF.

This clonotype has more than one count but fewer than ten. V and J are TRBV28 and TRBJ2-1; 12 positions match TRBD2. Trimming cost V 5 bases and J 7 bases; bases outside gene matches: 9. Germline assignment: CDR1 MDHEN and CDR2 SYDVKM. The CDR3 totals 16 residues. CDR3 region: CASSPVTSGSRNEQFF. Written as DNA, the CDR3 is TGTGCCAGCAGTCCCGTGACTAGCGGGAGTAGGAATGAGCAGTTCTTC. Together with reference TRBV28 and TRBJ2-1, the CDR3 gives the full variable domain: DVKVTQSSRYLVKRTGEKVFLECVQDMDHENMFWYRQDPGLGLRLIYFSYDVKMKEKGDIPEGYSVSREKKERFSLILESASTNQTSMYLCASSPVTSGSRNEQFFGPGTRLTVL.